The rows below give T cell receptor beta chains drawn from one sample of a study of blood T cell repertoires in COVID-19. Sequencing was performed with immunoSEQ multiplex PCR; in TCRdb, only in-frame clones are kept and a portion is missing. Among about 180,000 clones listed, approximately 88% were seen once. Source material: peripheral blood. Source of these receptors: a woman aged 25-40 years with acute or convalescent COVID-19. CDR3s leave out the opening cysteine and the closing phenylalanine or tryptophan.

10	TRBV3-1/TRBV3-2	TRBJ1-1	ASRQGNTEAF
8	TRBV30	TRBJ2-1	AWRGGEQF
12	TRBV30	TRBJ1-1	ASFPGGMNTEAF
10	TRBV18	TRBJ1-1	ASSDRGTEAF
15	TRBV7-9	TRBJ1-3	ASSPLWGQGKRNTIY
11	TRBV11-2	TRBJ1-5	ASSFGRDQPQH
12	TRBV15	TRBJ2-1	ATSRGGGDNEQF
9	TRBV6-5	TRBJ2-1	ASDNGYEQF
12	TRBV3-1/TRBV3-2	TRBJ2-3	ASSNSGVGGAQY
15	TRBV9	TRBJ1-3	ASSAARTAKDRNTIY
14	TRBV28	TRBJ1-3	ASSSRDWRGGNTIY
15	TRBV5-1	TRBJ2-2	ASSFIRGTVNTGELF
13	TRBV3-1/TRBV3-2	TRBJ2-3	ASSQDPSGTYTQY
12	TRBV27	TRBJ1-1	ASSPHSRSGEAF
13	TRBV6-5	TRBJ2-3	ASRTFAGVGDTQY
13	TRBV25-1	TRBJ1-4	ASRFETVPNEKLF
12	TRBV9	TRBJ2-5	ASSVVGEQETQY
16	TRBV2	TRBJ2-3	ASSDTWASGKRGDTQY
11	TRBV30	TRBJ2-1	AQGESVGGEQF
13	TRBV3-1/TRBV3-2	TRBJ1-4	ASSQWDRLNEKLF
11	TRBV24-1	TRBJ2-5	ATSDAGAGTQY
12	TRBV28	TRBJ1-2	ASSLLVTADGYT
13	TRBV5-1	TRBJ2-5	ASSPGVLAEETQY